A selection of T cell receptor beta chains follows, all from one sample in a study of cytomegalovirus exposure and HLA in healthy donors. TCRdb's table, derived via immunoSEQ multiplex PCR, lists solely in-frame clones and lacks some. This listing includes about 49,000 clones. Material for sequencing was PBMCs. The receptors were sampled from a man in his late teens or twenties in good health and CMV-seropositive. CDR3s include the opening cysteine and the closing phenylalanine or tryptophan.

v_call: TRBV5-6
j_call: TRBJ2-1
cdr3_aa: CASSLDRERQFF

v_call: TRBV30
j_call: TRBJ2-7
cdr3_aa: CAWNPGTYEQYF

v_call: TRBV10-2
j_call: TRBJ1-2
cdr3_aa: CASSEDRGYGYTF

v_call: TRBV7-2
j_call: TRBJ1-2
cdr3_aa: CASSLSGQGNGYTF

v_call: TRBV4-1
j_call: TRBJ2-1
cdr3_aa: CASSQGLAGVHTYNEQFF

v_call: TRBV29-1
j_call: TRBJ1-1
cdr3_aa: CSVESEGEGELTEAFF

v_call: TRBV6-5
j_call: TRBJ2-1
cdr3_aa: CASTRRTSGINEQFF

v_call: TRBV5-1
j_call: TRBJ1-2
cdr3_aa: CASRSGGLGYTF

v_call: TRBV10-3
j_call: TRBJ2-1
cdr3_aa: CAISDGTGVLREQFF

v_call: TRBV6-6
j_call: TRBJ2-1
cdr3_aa: CASRLPAQGWREQFF

v_call: TRBV7-9
j_call: TRBJ2-2
cdr3_aa: CASTRQGAETGELFF

v_call: TRBV27
j_call: TRBJ1-2
cdr3_aa: CASSLGPGDTYGYTF

v_call: TRBV7-9
j_call: -
cdr3_aa: CASSLASSYEQYF

v_call: TRBV29-1
j_call: TRBJ2-6
cdr3_aa: CSASPGGGGANVLTF

v_call: TRBV5-1
j_call: TRBJ2-1
cdr3_aa: CASSGGTGITVGDNEQFF

v_call: TRBV30
j_call: -
cdr3_aa: CAWSDGIRTGGSDEQYF

v_call: TRBV28
j_call: TRBJ2-1
cdr3_aa: CASSPGTRYNEQFF

v_call: TRBV7-8
j_call: TRBJ1-2
cdr3_aa: CASSLDSNYGYTF

v_call: TRBV7-9
j_call: TRBJ1-3
cdr3_aa: CASSFDGSSGNTIYF

v_call: TRBV6-6
j_call: TRBJ2-1
cdr3_aa: CASSYGTSGGNEQFF

v_call: TRBV28
j_call: TRBJ2-3
cdr3_aa: CASSKKKSSSTDTQYF

v_call: TRBV6-1
j_call: -
cdr3_aa: CASSTSTGGQYEQYF

v_call: TRBV6-1
j_call: TRBJ2-1
cdr3_aa: CASSDGQGRRNEQFF